This TCR beta chain was sequenced during a study of response to subunit inactivated influenza vaccine. Findings and limits, study-wide: A suggestion made by the authors is that each seasonal influenza vaccination recruits few new T cells.

From the RT-PCR reads, TCRdb called clonotypes with MiXCR, one entry per CDR3 protein. The sample includes more than 400,000 distinct CDR3 sequences, under 8.5% seen only once; the top ten take under 15%. This clonotype was detected a few times. Antigen specificity is unknown. Trimming removed 4 bases at V and 5 bases at J, with 16 bases between. The CDR3 spans 15 residues. Germline V CDR1 and CDR2: SGHTA, FQGNSA. The V and J genes are TRBV7-2 and TRBJ2-3, with a tentative D call TRBD2 (6 bases). This clonotype originated in a man aged 50 to 75 who received an inactivated influenza vaccine. Sequencing used PBMCs from blood, obtained around 25 months after vaccination. The CDR3 bases are TGTGCCAGCAGCTCGTGGAGCGGGCGGAGAGATACGCAGTATTTT. Its translation is CASSSWSGRRDTQYF.